This T cell receptor (beta chain) was profiled in a study of blood T cell repertoires in COVID-19. Study-wide background: Samples representing acute and convalescent COVID-19 were sourced from the United States, Italy and Spain. PBMCs, B-cell-depleted T cells, or T cells provided the cDNA or gDNA that made up the material.

A few counts support this clone. This CDR3 comprises 15 residues. CDR1 and CDR2 from the germline V gene are MNHEY and SVGEGT. J lost 7 bases, V lost 4 bases, and 5 bases had no gene match. Per the original methods: Amplification from reference gene primers served as the basis for estimated nucleated cell counts. Here immunoSEQ multiplex PCR was the method, and the copy in TCRdb shows in-frame clones only, minus some. D and trimming come from the DNA, and the V and J calls and clone size come from that table. The table has roughly 300,000 clones, about 83% seen once. The chain combines TRBV6-2 or TRBV6-3 with TRBJ2-1, with 12 bases lining up with TRBD2. The sequencing input was peripheral blood. This sequence originates from a woman aged 45-59 years who had recovered from COVID-19. This CDR3 reads CASSSLAGGRNEQFF. The CDR3 nucleotides are TGTGCCAGCAGTTCTCTAGCGGGGGGGAGGAATGAGCAGTTCTTC.